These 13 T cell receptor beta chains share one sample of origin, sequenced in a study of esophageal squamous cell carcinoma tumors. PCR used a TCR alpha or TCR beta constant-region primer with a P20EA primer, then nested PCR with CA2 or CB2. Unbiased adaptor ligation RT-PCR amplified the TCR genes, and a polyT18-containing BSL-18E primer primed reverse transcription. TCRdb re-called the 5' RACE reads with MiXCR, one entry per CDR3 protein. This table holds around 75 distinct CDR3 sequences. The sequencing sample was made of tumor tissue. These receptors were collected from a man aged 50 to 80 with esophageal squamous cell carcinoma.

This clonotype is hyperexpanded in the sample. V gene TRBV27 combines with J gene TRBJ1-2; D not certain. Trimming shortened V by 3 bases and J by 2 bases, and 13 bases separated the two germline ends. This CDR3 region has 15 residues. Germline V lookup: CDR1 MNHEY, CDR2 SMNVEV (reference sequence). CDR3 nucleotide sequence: TGTGCCAGCAGTTTCGGACCGGAGCTCAACTATGGCTACACCTTC. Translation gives CASSFGPELNYGYTF.

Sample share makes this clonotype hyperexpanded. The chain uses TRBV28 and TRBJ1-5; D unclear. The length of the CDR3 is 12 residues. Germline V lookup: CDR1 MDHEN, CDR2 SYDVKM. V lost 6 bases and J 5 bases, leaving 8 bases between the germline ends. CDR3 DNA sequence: TGTGCCAGCAGCTTCCTTCATCAGCCCCAGCATTTT. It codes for CASSFLHQPQHF.

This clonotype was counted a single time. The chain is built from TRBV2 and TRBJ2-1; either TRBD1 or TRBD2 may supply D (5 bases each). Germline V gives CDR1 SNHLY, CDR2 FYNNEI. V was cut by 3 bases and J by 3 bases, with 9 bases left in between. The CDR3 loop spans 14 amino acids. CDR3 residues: CASSDEGIYNEQFF. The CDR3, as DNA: TGTGCCAGCAGTGATGAGGGGATCTACAATGAGCAGTTCTTC. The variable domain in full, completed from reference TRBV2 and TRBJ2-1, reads EPEVTQTPSHQVTQMGQEVILRCVPISNHLYFYWYRQILGQKVEFLVSFYNNEISEKSEIFDDQFSVERPDGSNFTLKIRSTKLEDSAMYFCASSDEGIYNEQFFGPGTRLTVL.

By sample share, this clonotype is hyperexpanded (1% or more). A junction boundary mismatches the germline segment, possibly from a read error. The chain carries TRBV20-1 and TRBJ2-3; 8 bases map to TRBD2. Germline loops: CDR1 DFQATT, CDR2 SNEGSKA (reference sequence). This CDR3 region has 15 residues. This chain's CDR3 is CSARGVERGRDTQYF. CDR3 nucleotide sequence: TGCAGTGCCAGAGGGGTGGAGCGGGGGCGAGATACGCAGTATTTT.

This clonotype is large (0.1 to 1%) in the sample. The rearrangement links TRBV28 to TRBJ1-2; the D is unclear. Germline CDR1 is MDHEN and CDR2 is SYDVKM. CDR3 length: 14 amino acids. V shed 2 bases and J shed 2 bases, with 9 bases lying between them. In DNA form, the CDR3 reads TGTGCCAGCAGTTTAACTACAGAAAACTATGGCTACACCTTC. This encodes CASSLTTENYGYTF.

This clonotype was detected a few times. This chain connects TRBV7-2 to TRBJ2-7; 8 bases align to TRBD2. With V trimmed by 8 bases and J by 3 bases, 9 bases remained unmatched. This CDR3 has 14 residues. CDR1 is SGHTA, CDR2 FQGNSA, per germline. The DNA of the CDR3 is TGTGCCAGCGGCCCGGGACTAGGGATCTACGAGCAGTACTTC. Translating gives CASGPGLGIYEQYF.

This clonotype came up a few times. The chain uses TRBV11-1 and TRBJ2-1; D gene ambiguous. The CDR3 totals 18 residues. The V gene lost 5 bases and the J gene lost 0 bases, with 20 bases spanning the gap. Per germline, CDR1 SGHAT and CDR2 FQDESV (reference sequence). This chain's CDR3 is CASSPVPTFLGSYNEQFF. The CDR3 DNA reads TGTGCCAGCAGCCCAGTCCCTACGTTCCTTGGCTCCTACAATGAGCAGTTCTTC.

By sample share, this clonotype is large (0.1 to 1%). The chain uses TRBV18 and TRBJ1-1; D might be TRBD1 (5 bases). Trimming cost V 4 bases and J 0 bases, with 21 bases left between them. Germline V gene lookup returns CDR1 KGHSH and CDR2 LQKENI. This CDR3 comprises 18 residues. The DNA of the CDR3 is TGTGCCAGCTCACAGGGACGGACTGGGGGATACTTGAACACTGAAGCTTTCTTT. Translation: CASSQGRTGGYLNTEAFF.

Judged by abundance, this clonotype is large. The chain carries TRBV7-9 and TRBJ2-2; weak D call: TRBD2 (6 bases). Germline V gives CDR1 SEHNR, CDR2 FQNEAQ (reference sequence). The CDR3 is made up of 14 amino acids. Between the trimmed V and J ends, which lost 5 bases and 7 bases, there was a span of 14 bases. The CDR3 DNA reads TGTGCCAGCAGCCCACCGGGACTCCTCGGGGAGCTGTTTTTT. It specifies CASSPPGLLGELFF.

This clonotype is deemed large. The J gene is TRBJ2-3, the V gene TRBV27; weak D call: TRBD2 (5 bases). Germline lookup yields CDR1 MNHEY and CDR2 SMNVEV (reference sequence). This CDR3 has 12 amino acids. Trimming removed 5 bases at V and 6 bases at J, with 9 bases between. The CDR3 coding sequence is TGTGCCAGCAGTCCCACGGGGGATACGCAGTATTTT. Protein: CASSPTGDTQYF.

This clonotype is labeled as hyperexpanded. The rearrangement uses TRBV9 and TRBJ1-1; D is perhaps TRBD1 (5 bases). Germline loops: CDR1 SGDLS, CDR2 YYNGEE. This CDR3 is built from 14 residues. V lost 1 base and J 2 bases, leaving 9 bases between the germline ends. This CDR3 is CASSVTGPNTEAFF. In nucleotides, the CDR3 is TGTGCCAGCAGCGTAACAGGCCCCAACACTGAAGCTTTCTTT.

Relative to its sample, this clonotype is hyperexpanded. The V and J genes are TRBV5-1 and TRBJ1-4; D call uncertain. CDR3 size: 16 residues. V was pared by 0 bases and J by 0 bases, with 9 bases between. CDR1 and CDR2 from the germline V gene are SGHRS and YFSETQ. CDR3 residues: CASSLDGPATNEKLFF. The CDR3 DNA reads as TGCGCCAGCAGCTTGGATGGGCCCGCAACTAATGAAAAACTGTTTTTT.

The CDR3 reads CASSLGQGFLGYTF. The CDR3 DNA sequence: TGTGCCAGCAGCTTGGGACAGGGTTTCCTTGGCTACACCTTC. The V call is TRBV5-4, the J call TRBJ1-2, with 7 bases aligning to TRBD1. CDR1 and CDR2 (germline): SGHNT, YYREEE (reference sequence). The CDR3 has 14 amino acids. The V segment lost 0 bases and the J segment 7 bases; nucleotides outside the gene matches: 6. The whole variable domain, remainder taken from reference TRBV5-4 and TRBJ1-2, is ETGVTQSPTHLIKTRGQQVTLRCSSQSGHNTVSWYQQALGQGPQFIFQYYREEENGRGNFPPRFSGLQFPNYSSELNVNALELDDSALYLCASSLGQGFLGYTFGSGTRLTVV.